Listed below are T cell receptor beta chains from one sample, sequenced in a study of T cell responses to AZD1222 COVID-19 vaccine. Profiled with immunoSEQ multiplex PCR; TCRdb holds only in-frame clones, not every one. The sample has just under 95,000 clones; approximately 90% are singletons. The material sequenced was peripheral blood, taken on day 0 of AZD1222 vaccination. The receptors shown here come from an adult in good health. Each CDR3 is given without its conserved first and last residue.

v_gene,j_gene,CDR3aa
TRBV24-1,TRBJ2-1,ATSERGNEQF
TRBV20-1,TRBJ1-2,SASSTMDRTLSTYGYT
TRBV18,TRBJ2-7,ASSRDYSYEQY
TRBV4-2,TRBJ2-7,ASSLQGAEQY
TRBV5-4,TRBJ2-7,ASSLIPSGTYEQY
TRBV28,TRBJ2-7,ASQTGGAGYEQY
TRBV30,TRBJ2-1,AGGDNNEQF
TRBV4-1,TRBJ2-7,ASSRQAGLHEQY
TRBV30,TRBJ1-6,AWSGTGDSPLH
TRBV6-5,TRBJ2-1,ASSYAQAGDGEQF
TRBV19,TRBJ2-3,ASNKAPTDTQY
TRBV7-2,TRBJ2-7,ASSLVSPNYEQY
TRBV6-5,TRBJ2-5,ASSYGRLETQY
TRBV3-1/TRBV3-2,TRBJ2-5,ASSQGLAGGGETQY
TRBV7-2,TRBJ2-3,ASSPVTGQGPDTQY
TRBV28,TRBJ1-4,ASSLDSQGGEKLF
TRBV6-5,TRBJ1-2,ASSFYRGRPFYGYT
TRBV6-5,TRBJ1-1,ASSSSYPTVAF
TRBV6-5,TRBJ1-5,ASRRTGGNQPQH
TRBV19,TRBJ1-5,ASTLASGGKGNQPQH
TRBV2,TRBJ2-7,ASSEFLYEQY
TRBV28,TRBJ2-3,ASSQSGQGPFY
TRBV29-1,TRBJ1-2,SVEDHRVNYGYT
TRBV5-1,TRBJ2-2,ASSLGSGGTGELF
TRBV7-9,TRBJ2-7,ASSASQGLAGSYEQY
TRBV7-3,TRBJ1-6,ASSLRTHNSPLH
TRBV5-4,TRBJ1-1,ASSSKVNTEAF
TRBV7-9,TRBJ2-7,ASSFTGTGVYEQY
TRBV11-2,TRBJ2-1,ASSRDRYNEQF
TRBV6-1,TRBJ1-2,ASSETTADYSFGYT
TRBV9,TRBJ1-5,ASSPTVYNQPQH
TRBV5-6,TRBJ1-2,ASSQYPTGLYGYT
TRBV12-3/TRBV12-4,TRBJ1-2,ASSHGQASGYT
TRBV3-1/TRBV3-2,TRBJ2-1,ASSQPLAGFNNEQF
TRBV3-1/TRBV3-2,TRBJ1-2,ASSQERDRGWSGYT
TRBV5-4,TRBJ2-2,ASSFGLAGNTGELF
TRBV11-2,TRBJ1-3,ASSPPSGNTIY
TRBV19,TRBJ1-2,ASSINSEGGYT
TRBV3-1/TRBV3-2,TRBJ2-5,ASSPVNGGIETQY